This TCR beta chain was sequenced during a study of post-analysis software for immune sequencing data (dated by TCRdb to about 2015). With regard to the full study: Relapsing-remitting, secondary progressive and progressive-relapsing multiple sclerosis were recorded as disease courses, and subtype annotation was lacking for some patients. The multiple sclerosis patient repertoires were compared with more than 9 previously published healthy control repertoires from donors aged about 6 to 26 years. A subset of samples was prepared in parallel using single-end sample barcoding, then pooled and co-amplified after Illumina adapter ligation. What the research found in general, with its limitations: Four or five TRBV segments, including TRBV5-6, TRBV5-1 and TRBV20-1, were significantly more frequent in patients than controls. Direct clustering with F measure showed strong co-clustering of samples prepared in the same batch, prompting a batch-effect correction. Normalized Chao1 diversity was significantly lower in multiple sclerosis patients than controls, suggesting substantial peripheral T-cell clonal expansion. The multiple sclerosis patient group was slightly younger than the control group.

Libraries were built with PCR. TCRdb shows the sequencer as Illumina HiSeq 2500. To reduce PCR and sequencing biases, unique molecular identifiers were incorporated into the TCR beta cDNA libraries. Approximately 500,000 cDNA molecules were obtained per 1 to 10 million input T cells, so each molecule approximated one T cell. Patient libraries were prepared and sequenced with the same protocol used for the earlier healthy control dataset. Samples belonging to the same batch were prepared together, multiplexed and sequenced on a shared HiSeq lane. Per the original workflow: MIGEC handled the raw barcoded reads, throwing out single-read molecular identifier groups before consensus assembly and CDR3 extraction. Clonotype tables were post-analysed with VDJtools, and diversity was normalized by down-sampling all datasets to the smallest sample size. In repertoire overlap clustering, CDR3 amino acid sequences, but not nucleotide sequences, were matched to correct batch-related cross-sample contamination. TCRdb reanalyzed the raw reads on its own, using fastp at Q25 for trimming and MiXCR for clone calling, and kept in-frame beta chains. Under each unique CDR3 protein, matching rows form one entry showing the most common genes and DNA. Here the V and J calls rest on TCRdb's processing, not on the authors' analysis. In this sample the table shows about 400,000 distinct CDR3 sequences, about a third of which occur a single time. Around an eighth of the sample rests with the top ten.

Sequences SGHRS (CDR1) and YFSETQ (CDR2) are obtained from the germline V gene. The CDR3 holds 18 amino acids from the cysteine to the phenylalanine. Here the CDR3 DNA is all that survives: 54 bases in frame from base 1. Of note for this clonotype: There is no known antigen for this receptor. Relative to the germline gene, one junction end is altered; a read error may explain this.

To demonstrate the VDJtools post-analysis software, TCR beta repertoires were profiled from the peripheral blood of about 13 young patients with multiple sclerosis. The multiple sclerosis patients were children and adolescents ranging in age from 6 to 15 years. Rearrangement joined TRBV5-1 to TRBJ1-1; TRBD1 is a weak D gene call, 6 bases matching. The TCR originated in a girl aged 5 to 17 with multiple sclerosis. Sequenced sample: blood. CDR3 reads: CACSLMTGAVIGNTEAFF. The DNA sequence follows: TGCGCCTGCAGCTTGATGACAGGCGCCGTTATTGGAAACACTGAAGCTTTCTTT.